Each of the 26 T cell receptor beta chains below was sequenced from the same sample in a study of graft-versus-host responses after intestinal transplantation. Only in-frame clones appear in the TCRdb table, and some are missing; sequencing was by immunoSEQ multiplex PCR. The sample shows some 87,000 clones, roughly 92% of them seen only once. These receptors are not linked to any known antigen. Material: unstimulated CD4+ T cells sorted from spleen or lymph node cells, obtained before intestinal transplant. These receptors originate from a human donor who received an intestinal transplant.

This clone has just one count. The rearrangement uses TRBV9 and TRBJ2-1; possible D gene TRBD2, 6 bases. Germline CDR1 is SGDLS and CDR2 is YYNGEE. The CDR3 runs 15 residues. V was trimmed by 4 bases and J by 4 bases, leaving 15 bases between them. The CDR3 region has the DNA TGTGCCAGCAGCTCCGGTCTAGCGTCTTACAATGAGCAGTTCTTC. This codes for CASSSGLASYNEQFF.

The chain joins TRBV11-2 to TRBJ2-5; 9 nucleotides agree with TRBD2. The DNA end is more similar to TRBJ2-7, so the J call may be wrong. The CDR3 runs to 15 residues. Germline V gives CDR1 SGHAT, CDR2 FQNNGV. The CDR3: CASSNIAGATYEQYF. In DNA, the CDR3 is TGTGCCAGCAGCAACATAGCGGGAGCGACCTACGAGCAGTACTTC.

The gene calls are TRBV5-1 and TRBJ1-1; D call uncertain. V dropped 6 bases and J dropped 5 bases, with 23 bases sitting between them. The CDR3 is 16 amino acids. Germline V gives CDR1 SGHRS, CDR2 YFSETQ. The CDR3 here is CASTPQAGEGRTEAFF. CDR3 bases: TGCGCCAGCACCCCCCAGGCGGGTGAGGGTCGGACTGAAGCTTTCTTT. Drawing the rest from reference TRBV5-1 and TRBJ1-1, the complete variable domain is KAGVTQTPRYLIKTRGQQVTLSCSPISGHRSVSWYQQTPGQGLQFLFEYFSETQRNKGNFPGRFSGRQFSNSRSEMNVSTLELGDSALYLCASTPQAGEGRTEAFFGQGTRLTVV.

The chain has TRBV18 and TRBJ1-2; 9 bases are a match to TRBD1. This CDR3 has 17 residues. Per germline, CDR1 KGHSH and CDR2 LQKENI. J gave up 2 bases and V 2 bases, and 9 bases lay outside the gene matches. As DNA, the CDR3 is TGTGCCAGCTCACCAGTCGTACAACAGGGGGCCAACTATGGCTACACCTTC. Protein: CASSPVVQQGANYGYTF.

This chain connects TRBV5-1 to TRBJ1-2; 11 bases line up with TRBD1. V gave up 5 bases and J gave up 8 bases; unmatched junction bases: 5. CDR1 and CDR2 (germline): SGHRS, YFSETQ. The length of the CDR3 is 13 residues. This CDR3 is CASSLGQGAGYTF. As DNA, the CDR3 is TGCGCCAGCAGTTTAGGACAGGGGGCAGGCTACACCTTC.

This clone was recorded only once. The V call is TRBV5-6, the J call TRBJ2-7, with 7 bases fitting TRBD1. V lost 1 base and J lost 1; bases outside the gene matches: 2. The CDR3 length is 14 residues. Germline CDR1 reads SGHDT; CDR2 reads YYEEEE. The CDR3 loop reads CASSLWTGSYEQYF. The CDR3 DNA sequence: TGTGCCAGCAGCTTGTGGACAGGTTCCTACGAGCAGTACTTC.

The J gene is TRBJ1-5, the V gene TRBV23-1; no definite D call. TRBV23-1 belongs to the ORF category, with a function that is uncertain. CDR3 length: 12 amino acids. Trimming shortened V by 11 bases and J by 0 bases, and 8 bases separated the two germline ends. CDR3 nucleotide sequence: TGCGCCCGCCACTGTAGCAATCAGCCCCAGCATTTT. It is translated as CARHCSNQPQHF.

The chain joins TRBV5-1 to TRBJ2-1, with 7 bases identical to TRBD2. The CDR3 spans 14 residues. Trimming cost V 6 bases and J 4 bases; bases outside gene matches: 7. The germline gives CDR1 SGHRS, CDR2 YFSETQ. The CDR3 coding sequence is TGCGCCAGCATGTCCAGCGGGGCTTACAATGAGCAGTTCTTC. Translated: CASMSSGAYNEQFF.

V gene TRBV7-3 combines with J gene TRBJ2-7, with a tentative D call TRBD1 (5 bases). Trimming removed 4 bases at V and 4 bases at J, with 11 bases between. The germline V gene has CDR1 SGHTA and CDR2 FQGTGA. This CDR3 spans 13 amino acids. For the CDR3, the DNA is TGTGCCAGCAGCTCAGACAGAGGATACGAGCAGTACTTC. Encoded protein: CASSSDRGYEQYF.

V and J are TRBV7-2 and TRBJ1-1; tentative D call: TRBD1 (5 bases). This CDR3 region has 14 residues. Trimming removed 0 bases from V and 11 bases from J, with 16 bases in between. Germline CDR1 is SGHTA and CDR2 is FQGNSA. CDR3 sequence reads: CASSLAVAGGSAFF. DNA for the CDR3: TGTGCCAGCAGCTTAGCGGTGGCGGGGGGTTCGGCTTTCTTT.

This CDR3 is CASSAQADFRGTQYF. As DNA, the CDR3 is TGTGCCAGCTCAGCACAAGCGGACTTCCGGGGTACGCAGTATTTT. V is TRBV18 and J is TRBJ2-3; the D gene is possibly TRBD2 (5 bases). In germline, CDR1 is KGHSH, CDR2 LQKENI. The CDR3 runs 15 residues. V gave up 5 bases and J gave up 8 bases, with 20 bases separating them. The complete variable domain, with remaining parts taken from reference TRBV18 and TRBJ2-3, reads NAGVMQNPRHLVRRRGQEARLRCSPMKGHSHVYWYRQLPEEGLKFMVYLQKENIIDESGMPKERFSAEFPKEGPSILRIQQVVRGDSAAYFCASSAQADFRGTQYFGPGTRLTVL.

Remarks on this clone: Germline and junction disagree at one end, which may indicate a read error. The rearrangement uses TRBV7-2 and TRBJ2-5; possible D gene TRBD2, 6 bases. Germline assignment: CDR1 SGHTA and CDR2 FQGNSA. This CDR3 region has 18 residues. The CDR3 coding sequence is TGTGCCAGCAGCCTTGGTGGAGGGGTGCCCCAATACCAAGGGACCCAGTACTTC. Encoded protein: CASSLGGGVPQYQGTQYF. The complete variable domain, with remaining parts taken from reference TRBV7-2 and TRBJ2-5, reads GAGVSQSPSNKVTEKGKDVELRCDPISGHTALYWYRQSLGQGLEFLIYFQGNSAPDKSGLPSDRFSAERTGGSVSTLTIQRTQQEDSAVYLCASSLGGGVPQYQGTQYFGPGTRLLVL.

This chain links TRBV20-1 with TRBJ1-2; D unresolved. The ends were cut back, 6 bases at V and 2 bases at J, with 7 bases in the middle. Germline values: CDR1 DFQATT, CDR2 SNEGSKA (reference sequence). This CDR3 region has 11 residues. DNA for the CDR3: TGCAGTGCCCTCTGGAACTATGGCTACACCTTC. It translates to CSALWNYGYTF.

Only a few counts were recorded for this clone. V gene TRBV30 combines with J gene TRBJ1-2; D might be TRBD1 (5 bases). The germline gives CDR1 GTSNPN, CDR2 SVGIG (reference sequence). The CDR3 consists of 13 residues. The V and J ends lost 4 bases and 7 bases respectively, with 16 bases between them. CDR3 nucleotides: TGTGCCTGGATCGGCAGGGTAATTGGTGGCTACACCTTC. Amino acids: CAWIGRVIGGYTF. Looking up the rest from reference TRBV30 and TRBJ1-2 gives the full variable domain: SQTIHQWPATLVQPVGSPLSLECTVEGTSNPNLYWYRQAAGRGLQLLFYSVGIGQISSEVPQNLSASRPQDRQFILSSKKLLLSDSGFYLCAWIGRVIGGYTFGSGTRLTVV.

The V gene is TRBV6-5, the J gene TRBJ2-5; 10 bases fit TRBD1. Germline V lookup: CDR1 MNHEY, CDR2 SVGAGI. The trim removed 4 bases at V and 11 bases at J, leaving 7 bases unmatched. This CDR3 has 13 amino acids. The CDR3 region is CASSWTGGSEQYF. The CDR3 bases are TGTGCCAGCAGTTGGACAGGGGGAAGTGAGCAGTACTTC.

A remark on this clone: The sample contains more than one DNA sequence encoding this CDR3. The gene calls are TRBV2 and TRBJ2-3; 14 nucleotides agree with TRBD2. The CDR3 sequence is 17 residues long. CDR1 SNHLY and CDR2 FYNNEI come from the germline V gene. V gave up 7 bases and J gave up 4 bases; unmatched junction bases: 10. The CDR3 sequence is CASIPGTSGSFPDTQYF. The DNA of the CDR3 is TGTGCCAGCATCCCTGGGACTAGCGGGAGTTTCCCAGATACGCAGTATTTT.

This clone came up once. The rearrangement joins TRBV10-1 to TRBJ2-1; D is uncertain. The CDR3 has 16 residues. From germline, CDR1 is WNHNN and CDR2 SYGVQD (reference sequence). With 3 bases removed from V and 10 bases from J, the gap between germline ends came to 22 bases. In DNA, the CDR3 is TGCGCCAGCAGTGACCCCATCCTACCATATACTATAGAGCAGTTCTTC. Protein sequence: CASSDPILPYTIEQFF.

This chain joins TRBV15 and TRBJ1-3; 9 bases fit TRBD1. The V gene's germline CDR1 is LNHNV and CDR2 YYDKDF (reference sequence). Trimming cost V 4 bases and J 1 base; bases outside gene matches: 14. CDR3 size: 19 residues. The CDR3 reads CATSKDRGSGSWSGNTIYF. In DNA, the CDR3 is TGTGCCACCAGCAAGGACAGGGGTTCAGGCTCTTGGTCTGGAAACACCATATATTTT.

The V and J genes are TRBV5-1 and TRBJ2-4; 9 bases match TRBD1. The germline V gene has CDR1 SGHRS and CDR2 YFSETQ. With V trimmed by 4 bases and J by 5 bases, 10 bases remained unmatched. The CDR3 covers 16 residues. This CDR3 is CASSPIGGTGQNIQYF. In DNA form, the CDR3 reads TGCGCCAGCAGCCCTATCGGCGGGACAGGGCAAAACATTCAGTACTTC.

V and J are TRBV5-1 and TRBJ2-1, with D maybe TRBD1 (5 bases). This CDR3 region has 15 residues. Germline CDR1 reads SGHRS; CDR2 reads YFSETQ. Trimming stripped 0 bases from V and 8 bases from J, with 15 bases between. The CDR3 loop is CASSLGWQGGDEQFF. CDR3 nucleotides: TGCGCCAGCAGCTTGGGGTGGCAGGGTGGAGATGAGCAGTTCTTC.

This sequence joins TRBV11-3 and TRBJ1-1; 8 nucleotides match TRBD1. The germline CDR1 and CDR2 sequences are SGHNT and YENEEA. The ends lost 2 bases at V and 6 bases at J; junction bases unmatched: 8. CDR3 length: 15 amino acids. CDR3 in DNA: TGTGCCAGCAGCTTAAGGGTCGGACAGGGAGCTGAAGCTTTCTTT. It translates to CASSLRVGQGAEAFF.

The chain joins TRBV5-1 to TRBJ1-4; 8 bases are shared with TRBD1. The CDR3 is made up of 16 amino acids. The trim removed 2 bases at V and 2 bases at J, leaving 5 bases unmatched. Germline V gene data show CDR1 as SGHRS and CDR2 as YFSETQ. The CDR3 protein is CASSFGQGATNEKLFF. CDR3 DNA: TGCGCCAGCAGCTTCGGGCAGGGGGCGACTAATGAAAAACTGTTTTTT.

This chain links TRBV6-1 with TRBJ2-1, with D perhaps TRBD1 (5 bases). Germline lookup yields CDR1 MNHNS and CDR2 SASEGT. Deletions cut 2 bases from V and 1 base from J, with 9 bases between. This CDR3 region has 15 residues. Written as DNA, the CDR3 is TGTGCCAGCAGTGAACAGGGAATATCCTACAATGAGCAGTTCTTC. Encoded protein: CASSEQGISYNEQFF.

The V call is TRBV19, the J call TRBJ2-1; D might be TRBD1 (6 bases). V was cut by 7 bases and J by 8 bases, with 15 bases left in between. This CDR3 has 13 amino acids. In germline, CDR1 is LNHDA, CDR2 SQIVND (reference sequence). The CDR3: CASKEQGLYEQFF. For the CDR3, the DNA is TGTGCCAGTAAAGAACAGGGATTGTATGAGCAGTTCTTC.

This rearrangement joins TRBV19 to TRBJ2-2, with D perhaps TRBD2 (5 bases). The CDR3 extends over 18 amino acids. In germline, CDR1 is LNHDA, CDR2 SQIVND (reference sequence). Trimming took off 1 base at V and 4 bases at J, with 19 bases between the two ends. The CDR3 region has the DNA TGTGCCAGTAGTATAGGTTTGACTACGCTGGGTAGCACCGGGGAGCTGTTTTTT. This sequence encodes CASSIGLTTLGSTGELFF.

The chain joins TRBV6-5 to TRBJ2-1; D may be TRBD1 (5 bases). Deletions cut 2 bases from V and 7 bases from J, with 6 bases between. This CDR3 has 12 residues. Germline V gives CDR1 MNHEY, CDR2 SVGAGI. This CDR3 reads CASSYRQNEQFF. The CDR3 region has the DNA TGTGCCAGCAGTTACAGACAGAATGAGCAGTTCTTC.